Below, 5 T cell receptor beta chains from the same sample are listed, as sequenced in a study of T cell clonality in common variable immunodeficiency. The study's findings and limits: Common variable immunodeficiency TCR beta sequences reportedly had fewer deletions and N-nucleotide insertions.

Sequencing was performed with immunoSEQ multiplex PCR; in TCRdb, only in-frame clones are kept and a portion is missing. Listed here are roughly 42,000 clones without any singletons, the top ten holding 6%. Their target antigens are unknown. Sequenced sample: peripheral blood mononuclear cells. The receptors stem from a human donor with common variable immunodeficiency.

This clone showed up just a few times. An end of the junction does not agree with germline; a read error may underlie this. The CDR3 goes on 3 residues after the read ends, and that part is filled in from the germline J gene. Other DNA variants within this sample encode the same CDR3. The chain uses TRBV18 and TRBJ2-1, with TRBD2 identical over 8 bases. This CDR3 is built from 19 residues. The germline V gene encodes CDR1 KGHSH and CDR2 LQKENI. This CDR3 reads CASSPLSEEREISSIEQFF. The part of the CDR3 DNA that was read is TGTGCTAGCTCACCCCTATCGGAGGAGCGGGAGATCTCCAGCATTGAG.

In this sample, this clone turned up many times. The read gets to within 3 residues of the CDR3 end, and the germline J gene fills in the rest. This sequence joins TRBV18 and TRBJ1-2; the match to TRBD1 covers 7 bases. Germline V gives CDR1 KGHSH, CDR2 LQKENI. The CDR3 consists of 14 residues. V gave up 4 bases and J gave up 5 bases; unmatched junction bases: 7. Incomplete CDR3 DNA: TGTGCCAGCTCACTACAGGGACAGCCTTATGGC. Translation gives CASSLQGQPYG. The whole CDR3 region reads CASSLQGQPYGYTF.

This clone was counted at least ten times. The read is 3 residues too short to cover the CDR3 end, so that end is filled in from the germline J gene. V and J are TRBV19 and TRBJ2-7; 12 bases align to TRBD1. Germline values: CDR1 LNHDA, CDR2 SQIVND (reference sequence). This CDR3 contains 15 residues. V gave up 3 bases and J gave up 3 bases; unmatched junction bases: 3. CDR3 loop: CASSMGQGAFYEQYF. CDR3 DNA, as far as it was read: TGTGCCAGTAGTATGGGACAGGGGGCCTTCTACGAG.

This clone was seen at least ten times. Coverage ceases 3 residues before the CDR3 finishes, and the germline J gene fills in the end. This chain joins TRBV6-2 or TRBV6-3 and TRBJ2-1, with D possibly TRBD1 on 5 matching bases. Germline V gives CDR1 MNHEY, CDR2 SVGEGT. V gave up 6 bases and J gave up 0 bases, with 18 bases separating them. This CDR3 comprises 17 residues. CDR3 sequence reads: CASSTLITGSSYNEQFF. The part of the CDR3 DNA that was read is TGTGCCAGCAGCACATTAATAACAGGTAGCTCCTACAATGAG.

This clone was recorded many times. The read ends 3 residues before the CDR3 terminus; that terminus is restored from the germline J gene. J is TRBJ2-3 and V is TRBV5-6; 7 nucleotides match TRBD2. The CDR3 spans 15 residues. Trimming removed 3 bases from V and 0 bases from J; junction bases left unmatched: 4. Germline CDR1 SGHDT, CDR2 YYEEEE. Incomplete CDR3 DNA: TGTGCCAGCAGCTGGGGAGCGGGAAGCACAGATACG. Protein: CASSWGAGSTDT. The CDR3, in full, reads CASSWGAGSTDTQYF.